This T cell receptor beta chain stems from a study of blood T cells in healthy people across ages. Study-wide background: The capture of about one barcoded beta molecule per two T cells was achieved by template switching. Study results and limitations: Nothing was known about donor CMV status, and this possibly confounded expanded clonotype changes. Fewer expanded clones and more diversity marked long-lived versus aged donors.

The CDR3 length is 15 residues. Trimming took 5 bases from V and 6 from J; bases not matched to a gene: 8. Germline assignment: CDR1 MNHEY and CDR2 SMNVEV (reference sequence). For the second PCR, which ran for roughly 7 to 11 cycles, a sample-barcoded 5' primer and a J-beta primer mix were used. Sequencing of every sample gave 3 million or more CDR3-containing paired-end reads. TCRdb redid the calling of the 5' RACE reads with MiXCR, one entry per CDR3 protein. Here the sample spans fewer than 2 million distinct CDR3 sequences, about two fifths being singletons. With regard to this clonotype: Its specificity is unknown.

Sequencing was performed on blood. This sequence was found in a human donor in good health. The chain combines TRBV27 with TRBJ1-4, with TRBD1 matching over 8 bases. CDR3 residues: CASSGGRGLYEKLFF. In nucleotides, the CDR3 is TGTGCCAGCAGTGGGGGCAGGGGGCTCTATGAAAAACTGTTTTTT. The variable domain in full, with the rest retrieved from reference TRBV27 and TRBJ1-4, is EAQVTQNPRYLITVTGKKLTVTCSQNMNHEYMSWYRQDPGLGLRQIYYSMNVEVTDKGDVPEGYKVSRKEKRNFPLILESPSPNQTSLYFCASSGGRGLYEKLFFGSGTQLSVL.